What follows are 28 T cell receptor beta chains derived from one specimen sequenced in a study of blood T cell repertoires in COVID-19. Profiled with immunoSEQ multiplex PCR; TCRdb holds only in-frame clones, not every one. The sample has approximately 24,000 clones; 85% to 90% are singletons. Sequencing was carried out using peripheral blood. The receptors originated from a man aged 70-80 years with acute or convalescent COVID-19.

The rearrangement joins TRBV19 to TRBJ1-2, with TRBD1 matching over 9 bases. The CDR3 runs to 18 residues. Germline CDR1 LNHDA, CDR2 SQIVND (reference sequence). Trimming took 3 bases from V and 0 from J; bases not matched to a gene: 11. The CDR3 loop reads CASSMLTGQGLSNYGYTF. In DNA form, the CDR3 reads TGTGCCAGTAGTATGCTTACGGGACAGGGTCTCTCTAACTATGGCTACACCTTC.

In DNA form, the CDR3 reads TGCGCCAGCAGCCAAGATGGGGAGGCCTACGAGCAGTACTTC. This codes for CASSQDGEAYEQYF. J is TRBJ2-7 and V is TRBV4-1; the D gene is possibly TRBD2 (6 bases). V was trimmed by 0 bases and J by 2 bases, leaving 8 bases between them. The CDR3 has 14 residues. Germline V gives CDR1 MGHRA, CDR2 YSYEKL.

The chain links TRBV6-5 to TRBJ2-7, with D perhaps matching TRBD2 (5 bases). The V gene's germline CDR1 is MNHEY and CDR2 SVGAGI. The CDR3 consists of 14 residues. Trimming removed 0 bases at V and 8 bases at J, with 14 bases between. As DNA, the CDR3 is TGTGCCAGCAGTTACTCAAGGACGGGAATGAAGCAGTACTTC. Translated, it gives CASSYSRTGMKQYF.

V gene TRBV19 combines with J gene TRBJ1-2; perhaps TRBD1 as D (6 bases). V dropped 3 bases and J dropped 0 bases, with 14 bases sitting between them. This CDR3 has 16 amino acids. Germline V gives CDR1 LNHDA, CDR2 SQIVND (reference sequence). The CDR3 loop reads CASSITLDRTNYGYTF. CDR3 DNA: TGTGCCAGTAGTATTACTTTGGACAGAACTAACTATGGCTACACCTTC. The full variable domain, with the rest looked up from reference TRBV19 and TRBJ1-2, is DGGITQSPKYLFRKEGQNVTLSCEQNLNHDAMYWYRQDPGQGLRLIYYSQIVNDFQKGDIAEGYSVSREKKESFPLTVTSAQKNPTAFYLCASSITLDRTNYGYTFGSGTRLTVV.

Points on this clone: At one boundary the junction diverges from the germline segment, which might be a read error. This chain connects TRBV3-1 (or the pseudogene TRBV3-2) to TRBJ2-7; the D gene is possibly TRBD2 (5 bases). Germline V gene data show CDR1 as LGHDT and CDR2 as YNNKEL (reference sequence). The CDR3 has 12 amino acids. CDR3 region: CASSQGVTGSSF. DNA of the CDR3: TGTGCCAGCAGCCAAGGGGTTACGGGGTCCAGCTTC.

CDR3 protein: CASSYLAGGYETQYF. The CDR3 coding sequence is TGTGCCAGCAGTTACTTAGCGGGAGGTTATGAGACCCAGTACTTC. The chain uses TRBV6-2 or TRBV6-3 and TRBJ2-5; TRBD2 matches 10 bases. Germline V gene data show CDR1 as MNHEY and CDR2 as SVGEGT. J was trimmed by 5 bases and V by 1 base; bases with no gene match: 4. The CDR3 has 15 residues.

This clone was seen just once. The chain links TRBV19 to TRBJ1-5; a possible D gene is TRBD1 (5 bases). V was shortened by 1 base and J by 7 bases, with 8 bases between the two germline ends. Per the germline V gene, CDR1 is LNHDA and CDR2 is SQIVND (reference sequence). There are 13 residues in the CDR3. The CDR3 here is CASSIGQIQPQHF. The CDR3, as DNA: TGTGCCAGTAGTATAGGACAGATCCAGCCCCAGCATTTT. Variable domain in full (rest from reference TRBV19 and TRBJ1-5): DGGITQSPKYLFRKEGQNVTLSCEQNLNHDAMYWYRQDPGQGLRLIYYSQIVNDFQKGDIAEGYSVSREKKESFPLTVTSAQKNPTAFYLCASSIGQIQPQHFGDGTRLSIL.

The CDR3 loop reads CASSERSRGGRDEQYF. The CDR3 DNA reads as TGTGCCAGCAGTGAAAGGAGTAGAGGCGGGAGGGACGAGCAGTACTTC. V is TRBV2 and J is TRBJ2-7, with 9 bases fitting TRBD2. J lost 5 bases, V lost 2 bases, and 10 bases had no gene match. The CDR3 is made up of 16 amino acids. Germline V lookup: CDR1 SNHLY, CDR2 FYNNEI. The variable domain in full, with the rest retrieved from reference TRBV2 and TRBJ2-7, is EPEVTQTPSHQVTQMGQEVILRCVPISNHLYFYWYRQILGQKVEFLVSFYNNEISEKSEIFDDQFSVERPDGSNFTLKIRSTKLEDSAMYFCASSERSRGGRDEQYFGPGTRLTVT.

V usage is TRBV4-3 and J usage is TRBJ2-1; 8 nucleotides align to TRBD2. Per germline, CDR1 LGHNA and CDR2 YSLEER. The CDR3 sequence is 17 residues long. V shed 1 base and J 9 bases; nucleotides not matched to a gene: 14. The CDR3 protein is CASSQASGTSRYSEQFF. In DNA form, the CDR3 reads TGCGCCAGCAGCCAAGCCTCCGGGACTAGTAGGTATAGTGAGCAGTTCTTC.

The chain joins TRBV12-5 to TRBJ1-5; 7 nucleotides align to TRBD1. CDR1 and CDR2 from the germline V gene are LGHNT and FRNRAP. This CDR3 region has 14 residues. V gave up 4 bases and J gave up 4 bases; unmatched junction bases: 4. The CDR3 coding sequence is TGTGCTAGTGGTTCCTCAGGGGGAAATCAGCCCCAGCATTTT. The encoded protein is CASGSSGGNQPQHF. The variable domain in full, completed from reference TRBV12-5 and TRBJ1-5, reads DARVTQTPRHKVTEMGQEVTMRCQPILGHNTVFWYRQTMMQGLELLAYFRNRAPLDDSGMPKDRFSAEMPDATLATLKIQPSEPRDSAVYFCASGSSGGNQPQHFGDGTRLSIL.

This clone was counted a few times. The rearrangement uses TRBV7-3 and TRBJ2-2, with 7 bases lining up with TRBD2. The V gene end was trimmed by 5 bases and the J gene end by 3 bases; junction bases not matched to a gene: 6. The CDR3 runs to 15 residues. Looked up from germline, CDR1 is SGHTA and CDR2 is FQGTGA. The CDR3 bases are TGTGCCAGCAGCAGCACTAGCGAACACACCGGGGAGCTGTTTTTT. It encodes CASSSTSEHTGELFF.

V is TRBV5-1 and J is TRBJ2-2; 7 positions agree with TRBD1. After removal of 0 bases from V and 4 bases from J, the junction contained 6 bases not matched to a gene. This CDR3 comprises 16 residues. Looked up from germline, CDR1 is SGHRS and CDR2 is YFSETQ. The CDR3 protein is CASSLEATGITGELFF. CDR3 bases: TGCGCCAGCAGCTTGGAGGCGACAGGGATCACCGGGGAGCTGTTTTTT.

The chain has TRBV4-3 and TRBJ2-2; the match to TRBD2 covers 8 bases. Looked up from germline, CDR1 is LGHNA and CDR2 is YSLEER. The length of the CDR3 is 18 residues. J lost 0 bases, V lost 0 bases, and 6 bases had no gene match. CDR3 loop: CASSQDLGSGTNTGELFF. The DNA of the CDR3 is TGCGCCAGCAGCCAAGATCTAGGTAGCGGGACGAACACCGGGGAGCTGTTTTTT.

The CDR3 sequence is CASSQERGTGELFF. DNA of the CDR3: TGCGCCAGCAGCCAAGAACGAGGTACCGGGGAGCTGTTTTTT. The chain links TRBV4-3 to TRBJ2-2, with unresolved D. CDR1 is LGHNA, CDR2 YSLEER, per germline. CDR3 length equals 14 residues. Trimming pared 0 bases from V and 5 bases from J, leaving 7 bases between.

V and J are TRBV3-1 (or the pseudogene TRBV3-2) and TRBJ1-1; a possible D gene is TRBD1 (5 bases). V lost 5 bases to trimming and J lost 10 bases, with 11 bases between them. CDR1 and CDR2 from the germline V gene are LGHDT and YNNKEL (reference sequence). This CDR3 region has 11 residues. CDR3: CASSNRGGAFF. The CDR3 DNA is TGTGCCAGCAGCAACCGGGGGGGAGCTTTCTTT.

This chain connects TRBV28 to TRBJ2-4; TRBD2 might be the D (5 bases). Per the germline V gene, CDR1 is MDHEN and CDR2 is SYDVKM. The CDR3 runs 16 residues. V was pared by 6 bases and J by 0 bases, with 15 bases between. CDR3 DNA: TGTGCCAGCAGCCCCGGAGGTGTAAAAGCCAAAAACATTCAGTACTTC. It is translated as CASSPGGVKAKNIQYF.

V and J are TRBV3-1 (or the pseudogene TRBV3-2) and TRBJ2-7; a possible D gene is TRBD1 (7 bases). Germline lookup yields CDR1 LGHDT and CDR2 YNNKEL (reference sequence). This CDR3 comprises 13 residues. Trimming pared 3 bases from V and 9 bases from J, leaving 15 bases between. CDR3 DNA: TGTGCCAGCAGCCAGGCCCAGGGGGGCCGGCAGTACTTC. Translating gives CASSQAQGGRQYF.

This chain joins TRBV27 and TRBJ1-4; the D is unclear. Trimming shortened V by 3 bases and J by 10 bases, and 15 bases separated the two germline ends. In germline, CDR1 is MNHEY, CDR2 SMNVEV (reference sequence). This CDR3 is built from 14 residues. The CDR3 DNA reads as TGTGCCAGCAGTTTGATGGACTCCGGCGGAAAACTGTTTTTT. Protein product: CASSLMDSGGKLFF. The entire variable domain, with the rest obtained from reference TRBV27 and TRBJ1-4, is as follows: EAQVTQNPRYLITVTGKKLTVTCSQNMNHEYMSWYRQDPGLGLRQIYYSMNVEVTDKGDVPEGYKVSRKEKRNFPLILESPSPNQTSLYFCASSLMDSGGKLFFGSGTQLSVL.

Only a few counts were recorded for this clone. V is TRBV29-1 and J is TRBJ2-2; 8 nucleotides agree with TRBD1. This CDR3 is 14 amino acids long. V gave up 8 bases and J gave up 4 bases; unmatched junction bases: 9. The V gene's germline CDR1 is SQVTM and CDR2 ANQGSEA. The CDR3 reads CSFQGALGTGELFF. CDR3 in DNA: TGCAGCTTCCAGGGGGCATTGGGCACCGGGGAGCTGTTTTTT.

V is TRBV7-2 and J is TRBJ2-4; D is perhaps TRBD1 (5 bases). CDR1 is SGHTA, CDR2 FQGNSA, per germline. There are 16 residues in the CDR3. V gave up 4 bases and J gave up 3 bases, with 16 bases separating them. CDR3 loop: CASSSLGQGGKNIQYF. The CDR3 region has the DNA TGTGCCAGCAGCTCCCTAGGGCAGGGCGGCAAAAACATTCAGTACTTC.

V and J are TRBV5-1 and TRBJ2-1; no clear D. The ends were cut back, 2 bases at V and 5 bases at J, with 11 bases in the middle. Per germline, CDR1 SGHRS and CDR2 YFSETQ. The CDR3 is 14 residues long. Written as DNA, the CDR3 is TGCGCCAGCAGCTTTGGTGCAGGCGACAATGAGCAGTTCTTC. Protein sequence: CASSFGAGDNEQFF.

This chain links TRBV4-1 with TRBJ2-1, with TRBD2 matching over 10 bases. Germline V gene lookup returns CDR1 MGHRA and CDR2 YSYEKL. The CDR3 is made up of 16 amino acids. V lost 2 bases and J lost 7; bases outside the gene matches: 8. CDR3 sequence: CASSQSSGSFSNEQFF. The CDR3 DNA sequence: TGCGCCAGCAGCCAATCTAGCGGGAGTTTTTCAAATGAGCAGTTCTTC.

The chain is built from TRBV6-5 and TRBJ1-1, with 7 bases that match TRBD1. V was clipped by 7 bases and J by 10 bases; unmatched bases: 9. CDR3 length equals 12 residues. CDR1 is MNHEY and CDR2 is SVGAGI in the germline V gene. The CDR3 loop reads CASNPTGQTAFF. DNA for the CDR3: TGTGCCAGCAACCCGACAGGGCAAACAGCTTTCTTT.

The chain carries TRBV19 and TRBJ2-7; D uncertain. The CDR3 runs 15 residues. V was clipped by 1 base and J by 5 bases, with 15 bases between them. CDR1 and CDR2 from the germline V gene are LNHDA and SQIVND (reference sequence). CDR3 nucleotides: TGTGCCAGTAGTATAGGAGGAACCCGAGCCCACGAGCAGTACTTC. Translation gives CASSIGGTRAHEQYF.

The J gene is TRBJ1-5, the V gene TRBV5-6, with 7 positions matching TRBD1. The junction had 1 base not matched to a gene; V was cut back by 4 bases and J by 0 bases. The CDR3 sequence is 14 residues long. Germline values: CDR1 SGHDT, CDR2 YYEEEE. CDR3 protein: CASSRDSSNQPQHF. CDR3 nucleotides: TGTGCCAGCAGCAGGGACAGTAGCAATCAGCCCCAGCATTTT. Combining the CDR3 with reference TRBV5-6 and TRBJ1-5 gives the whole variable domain DAGVTQSPTHLIKTRGQQVTLRCSPKSGHDTVSWYQQALGQGPQFIFQYYEEEERQRGNFPDRFSGHQFPNYSSELNVNALLLGDSALYLCASSRDSSNQPQHFGDGTRLSIL.

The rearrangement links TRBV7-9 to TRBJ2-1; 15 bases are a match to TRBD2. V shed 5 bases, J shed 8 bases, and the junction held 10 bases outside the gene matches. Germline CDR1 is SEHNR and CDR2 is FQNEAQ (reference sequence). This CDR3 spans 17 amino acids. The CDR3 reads CASSRLKGLAGGDEQFF. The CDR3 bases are TGTGCCAGCAGCCGTTTAAAGGGACTAGCGGGAGGCGATGAGCAGTTCTTC.

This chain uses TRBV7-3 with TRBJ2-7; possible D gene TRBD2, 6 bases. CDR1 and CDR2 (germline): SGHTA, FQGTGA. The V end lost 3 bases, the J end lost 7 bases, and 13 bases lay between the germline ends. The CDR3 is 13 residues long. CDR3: CASSLISGGEQYF. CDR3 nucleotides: TGTGCCAGCAGCTTGATCTCCGGAGGGGAGCAGTACTTC. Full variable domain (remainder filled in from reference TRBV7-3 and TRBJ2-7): GAGVSQTPSNKVTEKGKYVELRCDPISGHTALYWYRQSLGQGPEFLIYFQGTGAADDSGLPNDRFFAVRPEGSVSTLKIQRTERGDSAVYLCASSLISGGEQYFGPGTRLTVT.

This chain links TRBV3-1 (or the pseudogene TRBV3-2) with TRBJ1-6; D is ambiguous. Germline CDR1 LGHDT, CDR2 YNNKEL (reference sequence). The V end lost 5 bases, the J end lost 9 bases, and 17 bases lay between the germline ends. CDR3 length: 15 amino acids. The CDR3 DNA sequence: TGTGCCAGCAGCGATACCGGGGTCGGATCTTCACCCCTCCACTTT. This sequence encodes CASSDTGVGSSPLHF.